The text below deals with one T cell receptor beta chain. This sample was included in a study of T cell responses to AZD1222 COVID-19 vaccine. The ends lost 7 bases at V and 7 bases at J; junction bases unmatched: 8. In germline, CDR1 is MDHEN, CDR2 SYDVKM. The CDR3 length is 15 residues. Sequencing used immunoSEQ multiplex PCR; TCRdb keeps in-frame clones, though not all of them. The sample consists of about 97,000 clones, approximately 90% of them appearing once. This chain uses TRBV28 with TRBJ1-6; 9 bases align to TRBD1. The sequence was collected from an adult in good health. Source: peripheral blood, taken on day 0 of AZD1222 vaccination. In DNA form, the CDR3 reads TGTGCCAGCACCCAACCCGGGACAGGGAATTCACCCCTCCACTTT. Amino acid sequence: CASTQPGTGNSPLHF. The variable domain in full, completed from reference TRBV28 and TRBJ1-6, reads DVKVTQSSRYLVKRTGEKVFLECVQDMDHENMFWYRQDPGLGLRLIYFSYDVKMKEKGDIPEGYSVSREKKERFSLILESASTNQTSMYLCASTQPGTGNSPLHFGNGTRLTVT.